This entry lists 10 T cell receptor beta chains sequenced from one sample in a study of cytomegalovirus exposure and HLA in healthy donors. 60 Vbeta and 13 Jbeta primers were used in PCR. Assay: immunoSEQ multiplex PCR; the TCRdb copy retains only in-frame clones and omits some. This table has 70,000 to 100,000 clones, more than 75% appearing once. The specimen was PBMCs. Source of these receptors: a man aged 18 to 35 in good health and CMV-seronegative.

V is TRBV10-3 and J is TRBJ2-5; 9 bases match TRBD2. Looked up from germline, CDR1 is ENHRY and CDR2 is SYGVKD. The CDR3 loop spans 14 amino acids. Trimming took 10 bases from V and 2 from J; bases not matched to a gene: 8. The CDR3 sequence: CATFSGGLQETQYF. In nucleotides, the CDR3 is TGTGCCACCTTTAGCGGGGGACTACAAGAGACCCAGTACTTC.

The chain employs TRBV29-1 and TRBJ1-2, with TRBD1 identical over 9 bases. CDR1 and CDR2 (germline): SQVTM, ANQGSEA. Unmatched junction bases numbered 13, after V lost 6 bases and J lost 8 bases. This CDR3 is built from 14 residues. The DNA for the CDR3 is TGCAGCGTCGGGTCGGGACAGGGAGTACAGGGCTACACCTTC. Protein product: CSVGSGQGVQGYTF.

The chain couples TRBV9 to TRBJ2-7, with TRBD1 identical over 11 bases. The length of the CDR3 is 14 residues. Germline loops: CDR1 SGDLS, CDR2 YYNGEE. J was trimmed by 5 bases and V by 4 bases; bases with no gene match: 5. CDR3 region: CASSQGQGANEQYF. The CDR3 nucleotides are TGTGCCAGCAGCCAAGGACAGGGGGCAAACGAGCAGTACTTC. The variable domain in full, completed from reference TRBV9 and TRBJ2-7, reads DSGVTQTPKHLITATGQRVTLRCSPRSGDLSVYWYQQSLDQGLQFLIQYYNGEERAKGNILERFSAQQFPDLHSELNLSSLELGDSALYFCASSQGQGANEQYFGPGTRLTVT.

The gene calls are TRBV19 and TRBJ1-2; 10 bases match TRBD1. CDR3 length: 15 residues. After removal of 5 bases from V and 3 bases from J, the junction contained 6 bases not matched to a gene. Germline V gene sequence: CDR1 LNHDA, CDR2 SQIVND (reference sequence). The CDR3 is CASSGDRGPDYGYTF. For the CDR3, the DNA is TGTGCCAGTAGTGGTGACAGGGGGCCGGACTATGGCTACACCTTC.

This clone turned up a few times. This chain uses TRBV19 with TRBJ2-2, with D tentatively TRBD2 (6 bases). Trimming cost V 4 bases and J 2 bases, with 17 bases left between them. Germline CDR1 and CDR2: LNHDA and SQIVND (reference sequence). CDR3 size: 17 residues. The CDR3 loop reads CASSTLGAGLNTGELFF. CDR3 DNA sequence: TGTGCCAGTAGTACGCTCGGGGCGGGGTTAAACACCGGGGAGCTGTTTTTT.

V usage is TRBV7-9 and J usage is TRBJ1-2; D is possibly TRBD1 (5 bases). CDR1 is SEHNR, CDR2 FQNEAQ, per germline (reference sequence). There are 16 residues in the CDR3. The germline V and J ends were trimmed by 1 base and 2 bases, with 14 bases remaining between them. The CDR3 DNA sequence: TGTGCCAGCAGCTTAGTCCTCAGGGTTCCCAACTATGGCTACACCTTC. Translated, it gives CASSLVLRVPNYGYTF.

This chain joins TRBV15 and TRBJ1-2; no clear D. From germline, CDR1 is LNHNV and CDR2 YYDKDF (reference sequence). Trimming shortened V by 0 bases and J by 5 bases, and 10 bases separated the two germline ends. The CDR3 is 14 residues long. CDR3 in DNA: TGTGCCACCAGCAGAGATTCCGTCAGTTATGGCTACACCTTC. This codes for CATSRDSVSYGYTF.

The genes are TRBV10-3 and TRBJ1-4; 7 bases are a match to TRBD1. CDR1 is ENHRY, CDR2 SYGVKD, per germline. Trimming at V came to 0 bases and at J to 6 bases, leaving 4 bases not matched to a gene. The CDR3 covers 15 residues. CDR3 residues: CAISESNRGDEKLFF. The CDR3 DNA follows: TGTGCCATCAGTGAGTCAAACAGGGGCGATGAAAAACTGTTTTTT.

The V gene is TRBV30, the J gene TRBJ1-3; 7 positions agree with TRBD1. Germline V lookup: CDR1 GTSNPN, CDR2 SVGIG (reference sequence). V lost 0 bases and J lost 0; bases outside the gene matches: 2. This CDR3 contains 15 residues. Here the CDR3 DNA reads TGTGCCTGGAGTGTGGGACAGTCCTCTGGAAACACCATATATTTT. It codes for CAWSVGQSSGNTIYF.

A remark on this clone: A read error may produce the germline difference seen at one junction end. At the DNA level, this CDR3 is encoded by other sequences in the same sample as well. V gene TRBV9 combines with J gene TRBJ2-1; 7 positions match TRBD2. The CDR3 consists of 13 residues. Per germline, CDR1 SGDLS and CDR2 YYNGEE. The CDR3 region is CASSVRAGALLVF. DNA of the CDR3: TGTGCCAGCAGCGTACGGGCGGGAGCCCTCTTAGTCTTC.